The 3 T cell receptor beta chains below all came from one sample that was sequenced in a study of blood T cell repertoires in COVID-19. Repertoires were generated with immunoSEQ multiplex PCR, while TCRdb's copy carries only in-frame clones and drops some. This sample has about 210,000 clones, with approximately 78% found just once. Input material: peripheral blood. The receptors come from a woman aged 40 to 49 with acute or convalescent COVID-19.

V gene TRBV5-1 combines with J gene TRBJ1-2; D gene uncertain. V lost 4 bases to trimming and J lost 0 bases, with 19 bases between them. The CDR3 sequence is 17 residues long. Germline V lookup: CDR1 SGHRS, CDR2 YFSETQ. The CDR3 DNA reads TGCGCCAGCAGCCTAACGCTACCATCCCCTTCTAACTATGGCTACACCTTC. It codes for CASSLTLPSPSNYGYTF.

The chain couples TRBV5-1 to TRBJ2-1; 7 bases map to TRBD1. V lost 0 bases and J lost 5; bases outside the gene matches: 2. The CDR3 totals 14 residues. Germline V lookup: CDR1 SGHRS, CDR2 YFSETQ. The CDR3: CASSLGDRNNEQFF. The CDR3 nucleotides are TGCGCCAGCAGCTTGGGGGACAGAAACAATGAGCAGTTCTTC.

This rearrangement joins TRBV9 to TRBJ2-1, with a tentative D call TRBD1 (5 bases). This CDR3 spans 14 amino acids. Per the germline V gene, CDR1 is SGDLS and CDR2 is YYNGEE. Trimming pared 4 bases from V and 9 bases from J, leaving 17 bases between. The CDR3 region has the DNA TGTGCCAGCAGCCCCCCTCACAGGTTGGCTGAGCAGTTCTTC. This translates into CASSPPHRLAEQFF.